One sample yielded the 2 T cell receptor beta chains listed below, sequenced in a study of T cells in Graves' hyperthyroidism and ophthalmopathy. RNA transcripts served as the template for amplifying TCR beta CDR3 regions. The TCR CDR3 was amplified in a first-round RT-PCR using the HTBI primer set. Each CDR3 protein is one row after TCRdb ran MiXCR on the multiplex PCR reads. The sample lists 550,000 to 600,000 distinct CDR3 sequences, 40% to 55% occurring once. The specimen sequenced was peripheral blood or thyroid tissue (not recorded which). These receptors were taken from an adult woman with Graves' disease, either hyperthyroidism or ophthalmopathy (not recorded which).

The table lists this clonotype with a few counts. The chain has TRBV27 and TRBJ1-1, with D possibly matching TRBD1 (5 bases). Per germline, CDR1 MNHEY and CDR2 SMNVEV (reference sequence). The CDR3 length is 15 residues. The V end was cut by 5 bases, the J end by 1 base, with 14 bases between. In nucleotides, the CDR3 is TGTGCCAGCAGTCCCCGGGGACTGTCGAACACTGAAGCTTTCTTT. Translating gives CASSPRGLSNTEAFF.

This clonotype was seen repeatedly, ten times or more. The gene calls are TRBV19 and TRBJ2-7, with 13 bases identical to TRBD2. Per the germline V gene, CDR1 is LNHDA and CDR2 is SQIVND (reference sequence). Trimming took 5 bases from V and 2 from J; bases not matched to a gene: 12. CDR3 length: 18 residues. CDR3 in amino acids: CASSPGLAGLEFAYEQYF. The CDR3 DNA sequence: TGTGCCAGTAGTCCGGGACTAGCGGGACTGGAGTTCGCCTACGAGCAGTACTTC.